This T cell receptor beta chain was identified in a study of cytomegalovirus exposure and HLA in healthy donors. CDR3 size: 17 residues. Germline V gene lookup returns CDR1 SGHTA and CDR2 FQGTGA. V dropped 1 base and J dropped 2; count of bases not matched to a gene: 8. The PCR made use of 60 Vbeta and 13 Jbeta primers. The repertoire was sequenced with immunoSEQ multiplex PCR; TCRdb's copy has only in-frame clones and lacks some. This table has under 250,000 clones, around 81% appearing once. The sample holds a few counts of this clone. This sequence joins TRBV7-3 and TRBJ1-3; 7 nucleotides align to TRBD1. Specimen: PBMCs. The sequence was collected from a man aged 25 to 45 in good health and CMV-seronegative. CDR3 region: CASSLNGAGGAGNTIYF. The CDR3 DNA sequence: TGTGCCAGCAGCTTAAATGGGGCAGGGGGAGCTGGAAACACCATATATTTT.